This TCR beta chain was observed in a study of blood T cell repertoires in COVID-19. In the study overall: Samples taken during acute and convalescent COVID-19 were collected in the United States, Italy and Spain. PBMCs, B-cell-depleted T cells, or T cells were the source of the cDNA or gDNA that made up the material.

Per the original data handling: From reference gene primer amplification, estimates of nucleated cell counts were derived. The assay was immunoSEQ multiplex PCR, and TCRdb's table has in-frame clones only and misses some. The DNA gave D and trimming, while V, J and clone size come from that table. This table has tens of thousands of clones, 75% to 85% appearing once. This clone has just one count. This CDR3 spans 15 amino acids. J was trimmed by 3 bases and V by 4 bases; bases with no gene match: 9. The V gene's germline CDR1 is SGDLS and CDR2 YYNGEE. The clonotype was recovered from a woman between 55 and 75 years old with acute or convalescent COVID-19. The sequenced sample was peripheral blood. The V call is TRBV9, the J call TRBJ2-5, with TRBD2 matching over 7 bases. This CDR3 reads CASSPRGLAEETQYF. The CDR3 DNA reads as TGTGCCAGCAGCCCCCGAGGCCTAGCGGAAGAGACCCAGTACTTC.